This TCR beta chain was retrieved from a study of response to subunit inactivated influenza vaccine. TCRdb reprocessed the RT-PCR reads with MiXCR, giving one entry per CDR3 protein. Of 650,000 to 800,000 distinct CDR3 sequences listed, 11% to 15% are singletons. The study's findings and limits: It was suggested by the authors that few new T cells are recruited by each seasonal influenza vaccination.

Ten or more counts support this clonotype. Antigen specificity is unknown. The TCR comes from a man between 45 and 60 years old who received an inactivated influenza vaccine. This sample comprised PBMCs from blood, obtained approximately 15 days before vaccination.

CDR3 in amino acids: CASSYQTGTSGRAMFLNEQFF. The CDR3 nucleotides read TGTGCCAGCAGTTACCAGACAGGGACTAGCGGGAGGGCCATGTTCCTAAATGAGCAGTTCTTC. V usage is TRBV6-2 or TRBV6-3 and J usage is TRBJ2-1; TRBD2 matches at 16 bases. CDR1 and CDR2 from the germline V gene are MNHEY and SVGEGT. The CDR3 loop spans 21 amino acids. Trimming cost V 2 bases and J 7 bases; bases outside gene matches: 17.